Sequencing of this T cell receptor beta chain was carried out in a study of blood T cell repertoires in COVID-19. Background on the study: Sites in the United States, Italy and Spain provided acute and convalescent COVID-19 samples.

Living in 24 US areas, the participants were between about 18 and 90 years of age. The study counted Cohort 3 donors as recovered given two negative PCRs, clearance, or symptom resolution. Under the authors' procedure: For nucleated cells, counts were estimated from reference gene primer amplification. Profiling relied on immunoSEQ multiplex PCR, and the TCRdb table lists in-frame clones only, not all of them. The D gene and trimming were derived from the DNA, and the V and J assignments and clone size from that table. Of 100,000 to 150,000 clones in the sample, 84% were seen once. CDR1 SQVTM and CDR2 ANQGSEA come from the germline V gene. With 6 bases clipped from V and 0 bases from J, the junction kept 5 bases outside the gene matches. The CDR3 has 14 residues.

This sequence joins TRBV29-1 and TRBJ1-3, with 7 bases identical to TRBD1. The specimen was PBMCs or T cells enriched from blood (not recorded which). This TCR was recovered from a woman aged 30 to 39 who had recovered from COVID-19. The CDR3 protein is CSVEGQFSGNTIYF. The CDR3 region has the DNA TGCAGCGTGGAGGGACAGTTCTCTGGAAACACCATATATTTT. Full variable domain (outside the CDR3, taken from reference TRBV29-1 and TRBJ1-3): SAVISQKPSRDICQRGTSLTIQCQVDSQVTMMFWYRQQPGQSLTLIATANQGSEATYESGFVIDKFPISRPNLTFSTLTVSNMSPEDSSIYLCSVEGQFSGNTIYFGEGSWLTVV.